Listed here is a single TCR beta chain. Using a J-beta primer mix together with a sample-barcoded 5' primer, a second PCR was run for roughly 6 to 12 cycles. TCRdb processed the 5' RACE reads anew with MiXCR; each CDR3 protein has one entry. This sample yields nearly 1 million distinct CDR3 sequences, of which approximately 50% are seen a single time; about a fifth belongs to the top ten. The data are from a study of blood T cells in healthy people across ages. The CDR3 totals 13 residues. The V and J ends lost 8 bases and 5 bases, in that order; junction bases with no gene match: 5. Germline CDR1 MDHEN, CDR2 SYDVKM.

This clonotype originated in a woman aged 55-75 years in good health. Sequenced: blood. This chain uses TRBV28 with TRBJ2-5; 10 bases are shared with TRBD1. In nucleotides, the CDR3 is TGTGCCAGCGACGACAGGGGGCTGGAGACCCAGTACTTC. Protein: CASDDRGLETQYF. Based on the CDR3 plus reference TRBV28 and TRBJ2-5, the full variable domain is DVKVTQSSRYLVKRTGEKVFLECVQDMDHENMFWYRQDPGLGLRLIYFSYDVKMKEKGDIPEGYSVSREKKERFSLILESASTNQTSMYLCASDDRGLETQYFGPGTRLLVL.